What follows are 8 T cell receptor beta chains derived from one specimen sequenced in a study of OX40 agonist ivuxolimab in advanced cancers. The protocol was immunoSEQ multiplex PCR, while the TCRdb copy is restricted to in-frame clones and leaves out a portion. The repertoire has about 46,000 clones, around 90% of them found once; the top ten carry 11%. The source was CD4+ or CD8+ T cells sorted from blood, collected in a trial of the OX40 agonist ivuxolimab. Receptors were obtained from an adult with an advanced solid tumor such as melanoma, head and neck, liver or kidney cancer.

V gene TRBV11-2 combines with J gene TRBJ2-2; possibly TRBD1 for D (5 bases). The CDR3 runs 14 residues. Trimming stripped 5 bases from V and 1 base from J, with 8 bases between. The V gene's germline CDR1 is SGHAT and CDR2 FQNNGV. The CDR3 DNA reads TGTGCCAGCAGCGTAGGACAGAACACCGGGGAGCTGTTTTTT. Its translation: CASSVGQNTGELFF.

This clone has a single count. The DNA for the CDR3 is TGTGCCAGCAGCCCCCGAGGGACAGGCAATCAGCCCCAGCATTTT. It specifies CASSPRGTGNQPQHF. This chain connects TRBV7-9 to TRBJ1-5; 7 bases are shared with TRBD1. CDR3 length equals 15 residues. After removal of 5 bases from V and 2 bases from J, the junction contained 6 bases not matched to a gene. Germline V lookup: CDR1 SEHNR, CDR2 FQNEAQ (reference sequence).

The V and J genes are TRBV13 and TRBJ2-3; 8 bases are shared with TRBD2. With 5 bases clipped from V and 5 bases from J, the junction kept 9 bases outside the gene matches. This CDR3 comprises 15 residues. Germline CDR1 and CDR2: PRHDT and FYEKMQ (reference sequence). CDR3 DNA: TGTGCCAGCAGCCCTCGGGGGGGGGCTGGAGATACGCAGTATTTT. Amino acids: CASSPRGGAGDTQYF.

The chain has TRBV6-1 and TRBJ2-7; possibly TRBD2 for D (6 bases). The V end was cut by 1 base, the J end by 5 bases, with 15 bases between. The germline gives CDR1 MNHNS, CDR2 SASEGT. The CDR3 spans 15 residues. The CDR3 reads CASSEGTPGGNEQYF. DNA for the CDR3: TGTGCCAGCAGTGAAGGGACTCCCGGAGGGAACGAGCAGTACTTC.

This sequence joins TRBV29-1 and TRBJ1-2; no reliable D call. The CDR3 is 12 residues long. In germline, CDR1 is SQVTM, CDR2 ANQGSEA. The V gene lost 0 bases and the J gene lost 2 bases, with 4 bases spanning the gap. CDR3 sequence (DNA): TGCAGCGTTGAAGACAGGAACTATGGCTACACCTTC. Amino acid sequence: CSVEDRNYGYTF.

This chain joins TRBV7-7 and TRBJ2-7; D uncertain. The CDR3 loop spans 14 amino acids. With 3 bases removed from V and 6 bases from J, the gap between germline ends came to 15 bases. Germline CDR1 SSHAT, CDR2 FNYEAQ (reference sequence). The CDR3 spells CASSLVFGSGEQYF. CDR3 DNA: TGTGCCAGCAGCTTGGTTTTCGGATCGGGCGAGCAGTACTTC.

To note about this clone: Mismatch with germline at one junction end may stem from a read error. The CDR3 nucleotides read TGTGCTAGCAGCCCTCCGGGGGGAAACACCGGGGAGCTGTTTTTT. Translation gives CASSPPGGNTGELFF. The chain recombines TRBV7-7 with TRBJ2-2, with 7 nucleotides matching TRBD2. This CDR3 is built from 15 residues. Germline V lookup: CDR1 SSHAT, CDR2 FNYEAQ (reference sequence).

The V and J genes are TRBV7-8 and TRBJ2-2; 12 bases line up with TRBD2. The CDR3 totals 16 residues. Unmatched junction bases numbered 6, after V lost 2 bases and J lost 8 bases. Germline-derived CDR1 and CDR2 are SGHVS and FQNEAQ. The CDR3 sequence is CASSLPSGGAAGELFF. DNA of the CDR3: TGTGCCAGCAGCTTACCTAGCGGGGGGGCCGCAGGGGAGCTGTTTTTT.